This entry concerns a single T cell receptor beta chain. This sample was included in a study of blood T cell repertoires in COVID-19. Original methodology: Reference gene primers were amplified, and this amplification served to estimate nucleated cell counts. The repertoire was sequenced with immunoSEQ multiplex PCR; TCRdb's copy has only in-frame clones and lacks some. V and J calls and clone size are copied from that table; D and trimming were computed from the DNA. The sample carries around 65,000 clones, around four fifths recorded once. Material for sequencing was peripheral blood. The receptor's source is a woman between 45 and 65 years old with active or convalescent COVID-19.

The CDR3 region has the DNA TGTGCCAGCATCCAAAGGGGGCAGATAAATTCACCCCTCCACTTT. It codes for CASIQRGQINSPLHF. This sequence joins TRBV6-5 and TRBJ1-6; 7 nucleotides line up with TRBD1. CDR1 is MNHEY, CDR2 SVGAGI, per germline. The CDR3 runs to 15 residues. V lost 7 bases and J lost 7; bases outside the gene matches: 10.